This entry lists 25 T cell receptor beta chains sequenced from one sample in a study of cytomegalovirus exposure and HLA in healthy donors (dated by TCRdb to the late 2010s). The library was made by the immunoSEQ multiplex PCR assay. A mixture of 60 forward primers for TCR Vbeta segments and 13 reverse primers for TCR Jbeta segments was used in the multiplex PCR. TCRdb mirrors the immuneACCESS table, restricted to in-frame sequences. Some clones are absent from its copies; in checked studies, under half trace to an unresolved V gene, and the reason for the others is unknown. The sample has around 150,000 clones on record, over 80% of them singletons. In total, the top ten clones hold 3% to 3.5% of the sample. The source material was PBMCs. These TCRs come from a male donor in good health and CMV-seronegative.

Here the CDR3 reads CASSALRGVRTDTQYF. The CDR3 DNA sequence: TGTGCCAGCAGTGCTCTGCGGGGGGTTCGCACAGATACGCAGTATTTT. The chain joins TRBV25-1 to TRBJ2-3; 8 bases align to TRBD2. This CDR3 has 16 residues. CDR1 is MGHDK and CDR2 is SYGVNS in the germline V gene. V dropped 4 bases and J dropped 1; count of bases not matched to a gene: 7.

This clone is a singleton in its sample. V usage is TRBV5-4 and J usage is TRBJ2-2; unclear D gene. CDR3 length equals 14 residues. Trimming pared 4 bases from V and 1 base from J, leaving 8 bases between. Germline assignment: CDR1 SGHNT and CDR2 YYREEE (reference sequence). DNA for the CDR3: TGTGCCAGCAGCCCCGACTTGAACACCGGGGAGCTGTTTTTT. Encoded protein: CASSPDLNTGELFF.

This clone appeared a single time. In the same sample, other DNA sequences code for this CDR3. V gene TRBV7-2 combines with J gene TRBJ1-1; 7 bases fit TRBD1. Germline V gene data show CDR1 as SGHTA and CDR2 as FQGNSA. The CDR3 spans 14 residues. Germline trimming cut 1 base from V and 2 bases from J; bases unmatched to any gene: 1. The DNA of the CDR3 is TGTGCCAGCAGCTTAGGACAGGGTAACACTGAAGCTTTCTTT. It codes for CASSLGQGNTEAFF.

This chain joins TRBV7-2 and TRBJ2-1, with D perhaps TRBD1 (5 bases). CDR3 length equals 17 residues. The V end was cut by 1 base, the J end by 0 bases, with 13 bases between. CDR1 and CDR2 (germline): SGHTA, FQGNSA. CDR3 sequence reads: CASSLGGRVSSYNEQFF. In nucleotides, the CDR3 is TGTGCCAGCAGCTTAGGGGGCAGGGTGAGCTCCTACAATGAGCAGTTCTTC.

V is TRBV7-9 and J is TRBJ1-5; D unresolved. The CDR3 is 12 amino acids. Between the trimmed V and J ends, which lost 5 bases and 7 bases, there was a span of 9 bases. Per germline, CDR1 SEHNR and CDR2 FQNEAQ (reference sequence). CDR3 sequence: CASSPLSQPQHF. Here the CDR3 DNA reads TGTGCCAGCAGCCCTTTATCCCAGCCCCAGCATTTT.

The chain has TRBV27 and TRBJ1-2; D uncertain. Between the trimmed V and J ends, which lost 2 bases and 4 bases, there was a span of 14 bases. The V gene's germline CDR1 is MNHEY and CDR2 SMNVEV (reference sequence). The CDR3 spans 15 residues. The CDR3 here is CASSLTSQEVYGYTF. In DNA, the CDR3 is TGTGCCAGCAGTTTAACGTCGCAGGAGGTCTATGGCTACACCTTC.

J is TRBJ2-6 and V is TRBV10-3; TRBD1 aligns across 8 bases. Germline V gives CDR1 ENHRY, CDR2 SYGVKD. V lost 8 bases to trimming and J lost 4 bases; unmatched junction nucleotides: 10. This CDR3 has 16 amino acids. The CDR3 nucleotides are TGTGCCATCGGGTGGCAGGGGGCGTTGGGGGCCAACGTCCTGACTTTC. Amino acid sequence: CAIGWQGALGANVLTF.

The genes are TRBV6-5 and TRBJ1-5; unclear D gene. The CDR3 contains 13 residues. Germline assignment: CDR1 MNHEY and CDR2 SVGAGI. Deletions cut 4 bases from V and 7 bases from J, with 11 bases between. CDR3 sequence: CASSSEARQPQHF. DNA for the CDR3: TGTGCCAGCAGTTCAGAGGCTCGGCAGCCCCAGCATTTT.

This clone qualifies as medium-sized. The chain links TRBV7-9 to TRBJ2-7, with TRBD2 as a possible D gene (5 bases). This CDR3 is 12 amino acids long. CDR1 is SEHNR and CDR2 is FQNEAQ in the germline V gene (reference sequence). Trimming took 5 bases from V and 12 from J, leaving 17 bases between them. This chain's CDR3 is CASSPASPEGYF. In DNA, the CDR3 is TGTGCCAGCAGCCCTGCCTCTCCAGAGGGGTACTTC.

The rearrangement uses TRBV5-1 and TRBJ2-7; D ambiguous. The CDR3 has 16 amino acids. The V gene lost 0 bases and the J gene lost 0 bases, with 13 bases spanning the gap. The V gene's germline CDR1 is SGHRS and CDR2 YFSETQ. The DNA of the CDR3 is TGCGCCAGCAGCTTGGTTTTGGGCGTAAGCTCCTACGAGCAGTACTTC. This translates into CASSLVLGVSSYEQYF.

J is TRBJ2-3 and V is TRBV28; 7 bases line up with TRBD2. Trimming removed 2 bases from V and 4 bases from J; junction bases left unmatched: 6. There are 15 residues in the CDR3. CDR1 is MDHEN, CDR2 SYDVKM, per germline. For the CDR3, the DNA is TGTGCCAGCAGTTTAGCGCGGGGGAGACCAGATACGCAGTATTTT. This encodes CASSLARGRPDTQYF.

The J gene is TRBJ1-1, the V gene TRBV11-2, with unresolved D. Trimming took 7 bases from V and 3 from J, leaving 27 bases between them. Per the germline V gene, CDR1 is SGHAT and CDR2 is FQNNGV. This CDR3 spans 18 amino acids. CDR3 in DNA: TGTGCCAGCACCATAAGCCCTCGGCAGACGTTGGCGGACACTGAAGCTTTCTTT. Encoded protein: CASTISPRQTLADTEAFF.

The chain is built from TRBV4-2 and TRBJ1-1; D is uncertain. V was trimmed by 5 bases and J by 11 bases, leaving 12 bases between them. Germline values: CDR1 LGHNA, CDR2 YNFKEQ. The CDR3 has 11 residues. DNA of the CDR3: TGTGCCAGCAGCACCCGTGAGGTCGCTTTCTTT. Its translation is CASSTREVAFF.

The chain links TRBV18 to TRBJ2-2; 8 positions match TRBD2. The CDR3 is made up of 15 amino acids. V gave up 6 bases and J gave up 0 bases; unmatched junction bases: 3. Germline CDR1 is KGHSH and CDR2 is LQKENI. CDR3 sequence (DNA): TGTGCCAGCTCGAGAGCGGGGGCGAACACCGGGGAGCTGTTTTTT. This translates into CASSRAGANTGELFF.

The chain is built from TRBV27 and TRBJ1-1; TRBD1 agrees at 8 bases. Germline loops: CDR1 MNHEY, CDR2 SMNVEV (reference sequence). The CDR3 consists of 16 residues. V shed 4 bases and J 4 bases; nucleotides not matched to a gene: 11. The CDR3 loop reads CASSSLSDRESTEAFF. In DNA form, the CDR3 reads TGTGCCAGCAGTTCCCTCTCGGACAGGGAAAGCACTGAAGCTTTCTTT.

CDR3 nucleotide sequence: TGTGCCAGCAGCTCGGGACTAGCGGGAGGGCATTCCTACAATGAGCAGTTCTTC. Protein sequence: CASSSGLAGGHSYNEQFF. J is TRBJ2-1 and V is TRBV11-3; TRBD2 matches at 16 bases. With 4 bases clipped from V and 1 base from J, the junction kept 4 bases outside the gene matches. CDR1 and CDR2 from the germline V gene are SGHNT and YENEEA. The CDR3 is made up of 18 amino acids.

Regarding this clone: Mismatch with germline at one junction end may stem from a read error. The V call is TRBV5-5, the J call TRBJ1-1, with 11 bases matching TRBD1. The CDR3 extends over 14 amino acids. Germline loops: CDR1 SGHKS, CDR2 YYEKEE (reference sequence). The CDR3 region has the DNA TGTACCAGCAGCTGGACAGGGGGCAACACTGAAGCTTTCTTT. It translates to CTSSWTGGNTEAFF.

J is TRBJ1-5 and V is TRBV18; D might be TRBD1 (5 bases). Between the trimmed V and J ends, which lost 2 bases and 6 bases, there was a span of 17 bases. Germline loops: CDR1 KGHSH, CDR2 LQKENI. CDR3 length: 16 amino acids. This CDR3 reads CASSPTRVAAGQPQHF. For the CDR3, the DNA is TGTGCCAGCTCACCAACCAGGGTGGCAGCGGGTCAGCCCCAGCATTTT.

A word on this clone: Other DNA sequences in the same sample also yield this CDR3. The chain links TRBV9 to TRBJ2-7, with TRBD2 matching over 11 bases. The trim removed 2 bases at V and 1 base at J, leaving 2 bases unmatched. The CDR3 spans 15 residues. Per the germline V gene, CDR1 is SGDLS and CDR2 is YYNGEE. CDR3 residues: CASSVGTSGSYEQYF. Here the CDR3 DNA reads TGTGCCAGCAGCGTCGGGACTAGCGGTTCCTACGAGCAGTACTTC.

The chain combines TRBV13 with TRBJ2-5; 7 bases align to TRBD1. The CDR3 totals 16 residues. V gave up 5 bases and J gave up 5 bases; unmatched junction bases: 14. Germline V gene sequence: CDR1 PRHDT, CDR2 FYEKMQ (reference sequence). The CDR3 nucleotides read TGTGCCAGCAGCCCCAGACAGGGTACGGATCCGGAGACCCAGTACTTC. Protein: CASSPRQGTDPETQYF.

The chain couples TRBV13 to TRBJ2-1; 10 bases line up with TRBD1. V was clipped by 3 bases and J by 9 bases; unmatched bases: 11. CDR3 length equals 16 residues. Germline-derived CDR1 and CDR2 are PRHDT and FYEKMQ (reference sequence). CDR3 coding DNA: TGTGCCAGCAGCTTCTCGGGACAGGGGTTGTTTAGTGAGCAGTTCTTC. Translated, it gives CASSFSGQGLFSEQFF.

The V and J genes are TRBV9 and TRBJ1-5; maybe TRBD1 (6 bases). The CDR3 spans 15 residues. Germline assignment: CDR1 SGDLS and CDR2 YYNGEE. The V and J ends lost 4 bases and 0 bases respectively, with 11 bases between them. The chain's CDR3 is CASSLQGNSNQPQHF. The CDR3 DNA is TGTGCCAGCAGCCTACAGGGAAATAGCAATCAGCCCCAGCATTTT.

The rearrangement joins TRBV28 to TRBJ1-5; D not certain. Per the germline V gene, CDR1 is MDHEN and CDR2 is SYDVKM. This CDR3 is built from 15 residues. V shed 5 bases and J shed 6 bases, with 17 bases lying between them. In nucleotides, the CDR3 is TGTGCCAGCAGTACGATATTCAGGAAGATTCAGCCCCAGCATTTT. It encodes CASSTIFRKIQPQHF.

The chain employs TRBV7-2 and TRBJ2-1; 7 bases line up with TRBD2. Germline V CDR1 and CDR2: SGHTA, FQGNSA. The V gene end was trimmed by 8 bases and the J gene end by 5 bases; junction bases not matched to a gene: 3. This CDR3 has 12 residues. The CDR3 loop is CASGDYNNEQFF. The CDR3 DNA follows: TGTGCCAGCGGGGACTACAACAATGAGCAGTTCTTC.

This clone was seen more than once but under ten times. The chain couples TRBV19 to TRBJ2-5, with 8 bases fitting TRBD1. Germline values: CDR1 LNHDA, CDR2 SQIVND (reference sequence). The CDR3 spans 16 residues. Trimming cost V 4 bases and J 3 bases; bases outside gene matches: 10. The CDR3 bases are TGTGCCAGTAGTACTAATTTCGGACAGGGAAAAGAGACCCAGTACTTC. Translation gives CASSTNFGQGKETQYF.